The 20 T cell receptor beta chains below come from one sample, sequenced in a study of tumor and adjacent non-tumor tissue in lung cancer. Three rounds of nested PCR, following a modified ARM-PCR protocol, produced the TCRbeta library. MiXCR, applied by TCRdb to the multiplex PCR reads, yields one record per CDR3 protein. Of around 60,000 distinct CDR3 sequences listed, about 55% are singletons. This sample's RNA came from whole unsorted tissue. This non-tumor lung sample came from over 3 cm beyond the tumor edge. The material sequenced was distant non-tumor lung tissue. The receptor set was obtained from a man between 70 and 80 years old with non-small cell lung cancer.

Details on this clonotype: A much larger clonotype is one base distant, so this may be a read error. The V and J genes are TRBV5-1 and TRBJ1-1; 7 nucleotides align to TRBD1. The CDR3 contains 15 residues. V gave up 4 bases and J gave up 6 bases; unmatched junction bases: 12. CDR1 and CDR2 (germline): SGHRS, YFSETQ. CDR3 in amino acids: CASSAVDRDNSEAFF. The CDR3 DNA reads TGCGCCAGCAGCGCAGTAGACAGGGATAACTCTGAAGCTTTCTTT.

To note about this clonotype: A junction end diverges from the germline sequence, so it may reflect a read error. This chain joins TRBV7-3 and TRBJ2-2, with D possibly being TRBD2 (5 bases). CDR3 length equals 14 residues. CDR1 is SGHTA and CDR2 is FQGTGA in the germline V gene. For the CDR3, the DNA is TGTGCCAGCAGCTTAACTCGGGGTTCCGGGGTGCTGTTTTTT. Protein product: CASSLTRGSGVLFF.

This chain links TRBV7-8 with TRBJ1-5, with D possibly TRBD1 on 5 matching bases. Trimming left V 4 bases short and J 0 bases short, with 13 bases between. Germline lookup yields CDR1 SGHVS and CDR2 FQNEAQ. The CDR3 length is 16 residues. The CDR3 sequence: CASSSWGLNSNQPQHF. The CDR3 coding sequence is TGTGCCAGCAGCTCCTGGGGCTTAAATAGCAATCAGCCCCAGCATTTT. The full variable domain, rest sourced from reference TRBV7-8 and TRBJ1-5, is GAGVSQSPRYKVAKRGQDVALRCDPISGHVSLFWYQQALGQGPEFLTYFQNEAQLDKSGLPSDRFFAERPEGSVSTLKIQRTQQEDSAVYLCASSSWGLNSNQPQHFGDGTRLSIL.

Regarding this clonotype: At one end the junction does not follow the germline gene, possibly because of a read error. The CDR3 sequence is CVSSLDLGTNNEQFF. Here the CDR3 DNA reads TGTGTCAGCAGCTTAGATCTGGGAACTAACAATGAGCAGTTCTTC. The V and J genes are TRBV11-3 and TRBJ2-1; D ambiguous. The CDR3 extends over 15 amino acids. CDR1 and CDR2 from the germline V gene are SGHNT and YENEEA. Drawing the rest from reference TRBV11-3 and TRBJ2-1, the complete variable domain is EAGVVQSPRYKIIEKKQPVAFWCNPISGHNTLYWYLQNLGQGPELLIRYENEEAVDDSQLPKDRFSAERLKGVDSTLKIQPAELGDSAVYLCVSSLDLGTNNEQFFGPGTRLTVL.

As for this clonotype: One junction end disagrees with the germline gene, perhaps due to a read error. The chain is built from TRBV11-2 and TRBJ2-5; the D is unclear. CDR1 SGHAT and CDR2 FQNNGV come from the germline V gene. This CDR3 is built from 13 residues. This chain's CDR3 is CASSLEREEAQYF. The CDR3 DNA reads TGTGCCAGCAGCTTAGAAAGGGAAGAGGCCCAGTACTTC.

Comment on this clonotype: One end of the junction is discordant with germline, which a read error may explain. The rearrangement links TRBV7-9 to TRBJ1-3; D gene uncertain. The V gene's germline CDR1 is SEHNR and CDR2 FQNEAQ (reference sequence). This CDR3 is built from 15 residues. The CDR3 loop is CASSLSGRSGNTIYF. The CDR3 DNA follows: TGTGCTAGCAGCTTATCCGGGCGCTCTGGAAACACCATATATTTT. Full variable domain (missing parts from reference TRBV7-9 and TRBJ1-3): DTGVSQNPRHKITKRGQNVTFRCDPISEHNRLYWYRQTLGQGPEFLTYFQNEAQLEKSRLLSDRFSAERPKGSFSTLEIQRTEQGDSAMYLCASSLSGRSGNTIYFGEGSWLTVV.

As concerns this clonotype: The junction departs from the called germline gene at one end, perhaps through a read error. The J gene is TRBJ2-1, the V gene TRBV11-2; D uncertain. CDR1 is SGHAT and CDR2 is FQNNGV in the germline V gene. The CDR3 has 15 residues. Here the CDR3 DNA reads TGTGCCAGTAACTTAGGTTTAGGCTCCTACAATGAGCAGGTCTTC. This codes for CASNLGLGSYNEQVF.

The chain combines TRBV19 with TRBJ2-7, with 7 bases lining up with TRBD1. V was pared by 4 bases and J by 5 bases, with 8 bases of the junction left unmatched. Germline CDR1 reads LNHDA; CDR2 reads SQIVND (reference sequence). CDR3 length: 14 amino acids. CDR3 DNA sequence: TGTGCCAGTAGTACACAGGGGACGGGAAACGAGCAGTACTTC. It codes for CASSTQGTGNEQYF.

As regards this clonotype: As the CDR3 is not closed by the conserved phenylalanine or tryptophan, this likely results from a read error. The limits of the CDR3 on the DNA are not certain, so only TCRdb's listed CDR3 is given. The rearrangement links TRBV29-1 to TRBJ2-3; the table's D call TRBD1 went unverified against the DNA. A total of 14 residues make up the CDR3, ends included. The V gene's germline CDR1 is SQVTM and CDR2 ANQGSEA. The CDR3 protein is CSVPSEGISDTRCS.

The chain is built from TRBV5-1 and TRBJ1-1, with D possibly TRBD1 on 5 matching bases. The CDR3 is made up of 14 amino acids. The V gene's germline CDR1 is SGHRS and CDR2 YFSETQ. V lost 4 bases and J 10 bases, leaving 20 bases between the germline ends. For the CDR3, the DNA is TGCGCCAGCAGCATCGGGACCTCGCCCATAGGAGCTTTCTTT. Translating it yields CASSIGTSPIGAFF. The whole variable domain, filled in from reference TRBV5-1 and TRBJ1-1, reads KAGVTQTPRYLIKTRGQQVTLSCSPISGHRSVSWYQQTPGQGLQFLFEYFSETQRNKGNFPGRFSGRQFSNSRSEMNVSTLELGDSALYLCASSIGTSPIGAFFGQGTRLTVV.

This clonotype was found many times. V is TRBV6-5 and J is TRBJ1-4; 8 bases map to TRBD1. Germline V gene sequence: CDR1 MNHEY, CDR2 SVGAGI. The CDR3 sequence is 15 residues long. The J segment lost 8 bases and the V segment lost 5 bases, leaving 10 bases of the junction unmatched. This CDR3 reads CASSPRQGKREKLFF. The CDR3 DNA reads TGTGCCAGCAGTCCTCGACAGGGGAAAAGAGAAAAACTGTTTTTT.

V usage is TRBV4-2 and J usage is TRBJ2-3; 7 bases line up with TRBD2. Germline-derived CDR1 and CDR2 are LGHNA and YNFKEQ. The CDR3 totals 16 residues. The CDR3 sequence is CVNSQGRLAATDTQYF. The CDR3 nucleotides read TGTGTCAACAGCCAAGGAAGGCTAGCGGCCACAGATACGCAGTATTTT.

The chain carries TRBV11-3 and TRBJ2-1; D gene ambiguous. CDR1 SGHNT and CDR2 YENEEA come from the germline V gene. The CDR3 sequence is 12 residues long. For the CDR3, the DNA is TGTGTCCGCAGCCCAGGTTCCGATGAGCAGTTCTTC. Translated, it gives CVRSPGSDEQFF.

This clonotype was detected only a few times. This rearrangement joins TRBV7-9 to TRBJ2-1, with 10 bases fitting TRBD1. V lost 5 bases to trimming and J lost 10 bases; unmatched junction nucleotides: 11. CDR1 SEHNR and CDR2 FQNEAQ come from the germline V gene (reference sequence). CDR3 length: 15 amino acids. CDR3 in DNA: TGTGCCAGCAGCCCCCCGTCCGACAGGGGGCGCGAGCAGTTCTTC. Its translation: CASSPPSDRGREQFF.

About this clonotype: No conserved phenylalanine or tryptophan ends this CDR3, so it is likely a read error. Because the CDR3's place on the DNA is in doubt, the DNA is left out and the CDR3 is given as listed by TCRdb. V and J are TRBV10-2 and TRBJ1-5. Per the germline V gene, CDR1 is WSHSY and CDR2 is SAAADI. From its first to its last residue, the CDR3 has 15 amino acids. The CDR3 protein is CASSEDLIGNQPHHS.

A remark on this clonotype: Just one base apart from a much larger clone, this may be a read error. The rearrangement links TRBV7-8 to TRBJ2-5; a weak D match, TRBD2 (6 bases). This CDR3 has 15 amino acids. V dropped 5 bases and J dropped 3 bases, with 16 bases sitting between them. Germline lookup yields CDR1 SGHVS and CDR2 FQNEAQ. The CDR3 spells CASSPTRGCEETQYF. For the CDR3, the DNA is TGTGCCAGCAGCCCCACCCGGGGGTGCGAAGAGACCCAGTACTTC.

Of note for this clonotype: The junction and the germline gene differ at one end; a read error may be behind it. The chain has TRBV11-3 and TRBJ2-3; 12 positions agree with TRBD2. This CDR3 spans 19 amino acids. CDR1 is SGHNT, CDR2 YENEEA, per germline. CDR3 nucleotide sequence: TGTGCAAGCAGCTTGACCGGGACTAGCGGGTCCCGTAGTATAGATACGCAGTATTTT. Protein: CASSLTGTSGSRSIDTQYF.

This clonotype occurred once. Mismatch with germline at one junction end may stem from a read error. The gene calls are TRBV7-3 and TRBJ2-1, with TRBD1 identical over 7 bases. In germline, CDR1 is SGHTA, CDR2 FQGTGA. CDR3 length: 14 amino acids. The CDR3 nucleotides are TGTGTCAGCAGCCTCGGGACAGATTACAATGAGCAGTTCTTC. This sequence encodes CVSSLGTDYNEQFF.

This chain connects TRBV14 to TRBJ2-1, with unresolved D. CDR1 SGHDN and CDR2 FVKESK come from the germline V gene. The CDR3 loop spans 14 amino acids. V was pared by 3 bases and J by 10 bases, with 16 bases between. CDR3 DNA: TGTGCCAGCAGCCAGAGGACGCCGGTGGGGGAGCAGTTCTTC. It is translated as CASSQRTPVGEQFF.

This clonotype has just one count. Germline is not matched at one junction end, which may reflect a read error. The chain uses TRBV6-6 and TRBJ1-2, with D uncertain. Germline loops: CDR1 MNHNY, CDR2 SVGAGI (reference sequence). The CDR3 is 11 amino acids. CDR3 region: CASSYGVGYTF. In DNA, the CDR3 is TGTGCCAGTAGTTACGGGGTTGGCTACACCTTC.